A selection of T cell receptor beta chains follows, all from one sample in a study of blood T cell repertoires in COVID-19. Here immunoSEQ multiplex PCR was the method, and the copy in TCRdb shows in-frame clones only, minus some. The sample holds tens of thousands of clones, over 75% seen once. Specimen: peripheral blood. The receptors stem from a human donor in a cohort sampled during active COVID-19. CDR3s include the opening cysteine and the closing phenylalanine or tryptophan. Fields, in order: CDR3 DNA, CDR3 protein, clone size, D gene, J gene, V gene. D genes are given only for firm matches. Clone size is given for some rows only: seen once, a few or many times, or a class if the clone is expanded.

TGTGCCAGCAGCTTAGTCGAGGGGGGGGCCCGGGACACTGAAGCTTTCTTT | CASSLVEGGARDTEAFF | once | . | TRBJ1-1 | TRBV11-2
TGTGCCATCTCGGCTGACAGCCCAGGAGAAAATGAGCAGTTCTTC | CAISADSPGENEQFF | . | . | TRBJ2-1 | TRBV15
TGCGCCAGCAGCTGGACATATAGCGGAGATAGCACAGATACGCAGTATTTT | CASSWTYSGDSTDTQYF | . | . | TRBJ2-3 | TRBV5-1
TGTGCCAGCAGCGTAGCCGCCGGGACAGGGATAGATGGCGGCTACACCTTC | CASSVAAGTGIDGGYTF | once | TRBD1 | TRBJ1-2 | TRBV9
TGTGCCAGCAGTTCCTCCTCGACAGGGAGAAGAGGTTACAATGAGCAGTTCTTC | CASSSSSTGRRGYNEQFF | . | TRBD1 | TRBJ2-1 | TRBV28
TGTGCCAGCAGCGGGGGAGGGACACGAGGGACTAGCGGGAGACGGTCCTACAATGAGCAGTTCTTC | CASSGGGTRGTSGRRSYNEQFF | once | TRBD2 | TRBJ2-1 | TRBV9
TGTGCCAGCAGCTTAAAGTGGACTAGCTCTGATACGCAGTATTTT | CASSLKWTSSDTQYF | . | TRBD2 | TRBJ2-3 | TRBV7-3
TGTGCCAGCAGCTTAAGCCTAGCGGGATCCTACAATGAGCAGTTCTTC | CASSLSLAGSYNEQFF | . | TRBD2 | TRBJ2-1 | TRBV7-2
TGTGCCAGCAGCGAGACACAGGGGGCGCACAACGAGCAGTACTTC | CASSETQGAHNEQYF | . | TRBD1 | TRBJ2-7 | TRBV7-9
TGTGCCAGCAGCCCAGAAGATCAGCCCCAGCATTTT | CASSPEDQPQHF | . | . | TRBJ1-5 | TRBV12-3/TRBV12-4
TGTGCCAGCAGCACCTCCGAGACAGGGGACTATGGCTACACCTTC | CASSTSETGDYGYTF | once | TRBD1 | TRBJ1-2 | TRBV6-5
TGCGCCAGCAGCTTGAGCAGTCTAGCGGGGATCACAGATACGCAGTATTTT | CASSLSSLAGITDTQYF | . | TRBD2 | TRBJ2-3 | TRBV5-1
TGCGCCAGCAGTGATTACCCTACGGGTGTTGGCGGCTACACCTTC | CASSDYPTGVGGYTF | . | . | TRBJ1-2 | TRBV10-2
TGCGCCAGCAGCCTGGGACAGGGGGCAGGTCAGCCCCAGCATTTT | CASSLGQGAGQPQHF | few | TRBD1 | TRBJ1-5 | TRBV4-1
TGTGCCAGCAGCCACCTTCCGGGGGGGGGTGTCACTGAAGCTTTCTTT | CASSHLPGGGVTEAFF | . | . | TRBJ1-1 | TRBV4-2
TGTGCCAGCTCCCCTATGGGAATCCGGACAGGGCGAAACACTGAAGCTTTCTTT | CASSPMGIRTGRNTEAFF | . | TRBD1 | TRBJ1-1 | TRBV18
TGTGCCACCAGCAGAGACTCCGTCAGCGAGCAGTACTTC | CATSRDSVSEQYF | . | . | TRBJ2-7 | TRBV15
TGCGCCAGCAGCCCAGGAGGACTAGCGGGGAACACCGGGGAGCTGTTTTTT | CASSPGGLAGNTGELFF | . | TRBD2 | TRBJ2-2 | TRBV4-3
TGTGCCAGCAGTGACCAGGGACAGGGGAAAAACATTCAGTACTTC | CASSDQGQGKNIQYF | . | TRBD1 | TRBJ2-4 | TRBV2
TGTGCCAGCAGTCCGAACACTATTCGGGCGGGAGCTAGTTACGAGCAGTACTTC | CASSPNTIRAGASYEQYF | . | TRBD2 | TRBJ2-7 | TRBV28
TGTGCCAGCAGCTTAGGGGGAGCCTATGGCTACACCTTC | CASSLGGAYGYTF | few | . | TRBJ1-2 | TRBV11-2
TGTGCCAGCAGCCAAGTCCCCGGGAAGAGCAATCAGCCCCAGCATTTT | CASSQVPGKSNQPQHF | . | . | TRBJ1-5 | TRBV4-2
TGCGCCAGCAGCTCGATGACTGACGAGCAGTACTTC | CASSSMTDEQYF | . | . | TRBJ2-7 | TRBV5-1
TGTGCCAGCACTCTTAGGGGGGAAGCTTTCTTT | CASTLRGEAFF | . | . | TRBJ1-1 | TRBV6-5
TGTGCCAGCAGCCAAGATAGTTCCCCCGGGACAGGGCATGGCTACACCTTC | CASSQDSSPGTGHGYTF | . | TRBD1 | TRBJ1-2 | TRBV4-2
TGTGCCAGCAGCGGGACAGGGACTAACTATGGCTACACCTTC | CASSGTGTNYGYTF | few | TRBD1 | TRBJ1-2 | TRBV9
TGTGCCAGCAGCCACCCGCCGGGACTCCGCTCCGAGCAGTACTTC | CASSHPPGLRSEQYF | once | . | TRBJ2-7 | TRBV14
TGTGCCAGCAGCGTAGCGGCAGGGCCTTACTACGAGCAGTACTTC | CASSVAAGPYYEQYF | . | . | TRBJ2-7 | TRBV9
TGCAGCGTTGTCCGGCTAGCGGGAGGTTTCGATGAGCAGTTCTTC | CSVVRLAGGFDEQFF | few | TRBD2 | TRBJ2-1 | TRBV29-1
TGTGCCAGCAGTTTCAGCGGGGGTCGGACCGGGGAGCTGTTTTTT | CASSFSGGRTGELFF | few | TRBD2 | TRBJ2-2 | TRBV6-2/TRBV6-3
TGTGCCAGCAGTTACGTGCTAGCGGGAGAGGATGAGCAGTTCTTC | CASSYVLAGEDEQFF | . | TRBD2 | TRBJ2-1 | TRBV6-6
TGTGCCAGTAGTATCACAGGGGACTCCTACGAGCAATACTTC | CASSITGDSYEQYF | . | . | TRBJ2-7 | TRBV19
TGTGCCACCAGTGACGCGGGGGGGGGAGATGGCTACACCTTC | CATSDAGGGDGYTF | . | . | TRBJ1-2 | TRBV24-1
TGTGCCAGTAGTAATCAGGGGAATGGGTCACCCCTCCACTTT | CASSNQGNGSPLHF | . | . | TRBJ1-6 | TRBV19
TGTGCCAGCAGCCAGCGGGAGGGCCAGATCTTC | CASSQREGQIF | . | TRBD2 | TRBJ2-1 | TRBV5-4
TGTGCCAGCAGCTTAACGGCAGGTGGTGGCCGCGAGCAGTACTTC | CASSLTAGGGREQYF | . | . | TRBJ2-7 | TRBV7-2
TGTGCCAGTCGATACCCGGGTTCAACTAATGAAAAACTGTTTTTT | CASRYPGSTNEKLFF | . | . | TRBJ1-4 | TRBV19
TGTGCCAGCAGTCCTGCGGACAGCTACGAGCAGTACTTC | CASSPADSYEQYF | . | . | TRBJ2-7 | TRBV6-5
TGTGCCAGCAGGCATAGTGAAAGCTATGGCTACACCTTC | CASRHSESYGYTF | . | . | TRBJ1-2 | TRBV6-5
TGTGCCAGACCATCAGGGGGCCCCTACGAGCAGTACTTC | CARPSGGPYEQYF | . | . | TRBJ2-7 | TRBV21-1
TGTGCCAGCAGCTCAACCATCCGGGACACTTTCTACGAGCAGTACTTC | CASSSTIRDTFYEQYF | . | . | TRBJ2-7 | TRBV7-9
TGTGCCAGCAGCTTGCCGGGGGCGGGGGGCTCCTACGAGCAGTACTTC | CASSLPGAGGSYEQYF | . | TRBD2 | TRBJ2-7 | TRBV7-9
TGTGCCACCAGTGACGTTCGAGAGGCGGGAGGAGAGACCCAGTACTTC | CATSDVREAGGETQYF | . | TRBD2 | TRBJ2-5 | TRBV24-1
TGTGCCAGCAGTTTCCCGAACGAGGAGACCCAGTACTTC | CASSFPNEETQYF | . | . | TRBJ2-5 | TRBV28
TGTGCCAGCAGCTTAGCAGCAGGGGGTAGCTCTGGGGCCAACGTCCTGACTTTC | CASSLAAGGSSGANVLTF | . | TRBD1 | TRBJ2-6 | TRBV7-6
TGTGCCAGCAGCTTGGCCGGGATTGCGAATGAGCAGTTCTTC | CASSLAGIANEQFF | . | . | TRBJ2-1 | TRBV5-4
TGCGCCAGCGAGAAAGGGGACTCCTACGAGCAGTACTTC | CASEKGDSYEQYF | . | . | TRBJ2-7 | TRBV10-2
TGTGCCAGCAGCTTAGTTTATGCGGATTATGGCTACACCTTC | CASSLVYADYGYTF | . | . | TRBJ1-2 | TRBV7-9
TGTGCCAGCAGCTTGGATGGGGACAGATACACAGATACGCAGTATTTT | CASSLDGDRYTDTQYF | . | TRBD1 | TRBJ2-3 | TRBV5-5
TGTGCCAGTAGTTTCGGGACAGGGGGCGACGGCTACACCTTC | CASSFGTGGDGYTF | . | TRBD1 | TRBJ1-2 | TRBV19
TGTGCCAGCAGCCTAAAACCCCATTCCTACAATGAGCAGTTCTTC | CASSLKPHSYNEQFF | . | . | TRBJ2-1 | TRBV11-2
TGTGCCAGCAGTTTCGCACAGGGGTCCTACGAGCAGTACTTC | CASSFAQGSYEQYF | few | TRBD1 | TRBJ2-7 | TRBV27
TGTGCCACCCTAGAGCCCAATTCACCCCTCCACTTT | CATLEPNSPLHF | . | . | TRBJ1-6 | TRBV24-1
TGTGCCAGCAGCGATACCGGGACAGCCGTCTATGGCTACACCTTC | CASSDTGTAVYGYTF | . | TRBD1 | TRBJ1-2 | TRBV6-5
TGCAGCGCGGCCGAACAGGGGACTGAAGCTTTCTTT | CSAAEQGTEAFF | . | TRBD1 | TRBJ1-1 | TRBV29-1
TGTGCCAGCGGGGTCGACTCGGGGAGGAGAAATGAGCAGTTCTTC | CASGVDSGRRNEQFF | . | . | TRBJ2-1 | TRBV9
TGTGCCAGCAGTGAGGCGATGAAGGGACAGACCTACAATGAGCAGTTCTTC | CASSEAMKGQTYNEQFF | . | TRBD1 | TRBJ2-1 | TRBV25-1
TGTGCCTGCTCCTCGACAGGCCTAACCGGGGAGCTGTTTTTT | CACSSTGLTGELFF | . | . | TRBJ2-2 | TRBV4-2
TGTGCCAGCAGTGAAGACGGAGAAAATTCACCCCTCCACTTT | CASSEDGENSPLHF | . | . | TRBJ1-6 | TRBV6-1
TGTGCCAGCAGCCTTAGGGACAGTACCTACGAGCAGTACTTC | CASSLRDSTYEQYF | . | TRBD1 | TRBJ2-7 | TRBV6-5